The 32 T cell receptor beta chains below come from one sample, sequenced in a study of response to subunit inactivated influenza vaccine. TCRdb re-derived calls from the RT-PCR reads in MiXCR, one entry per CDR3 protein. The profile shows 500,000 to 700,000 distinct CDR3 sequences, around 21% of them singletons. In addition, the sample was reused for a study of T cells expressing NK-cell markers. Per that paper: Synthesis of TCR beta cDNA relied on 5'RACE template switching carrying UMIs.

The source material was CD4+ T cells sorted from PBMCs, sampled less than 13 days after vaccination. The receptors come from a man aged 50-60 years who received an inactivated influenza vaccine.

The sample holds a few counts of this clonotype. This CDR3 reads CASSPGQADNQPQHF. The CDR3 DNA is TGTGCCAGCAGCCCCGGACAGGCGGACAATCAGCCCCAGCATTTT. The chain recombines TRBV12-3 or TRBV12-4 with TRBJ1-5; TRBD1 agrees at 7 bases. V was pared by 6 bases and J by 3 bases, with 8 bases of the junction left unmatched. The CDR3 covers 15 residues.

The V gene is TRBV5-1, the J gene TRBJ2-6; no definite D call. Germline V gives CDR1 SGHRS, CDR2 YFSETQ. There are 17 residues in the CDR3. The germline V and J ends were trimmed by 2 bases and 2 bases, with 14 bases remaining between them. Here the CDR3 reads CASSFQYPVAGANVLTF. In nucleotides, the CDR3 is TGCGCCAGCAGCTTCCAGTATCCGGTAGCTGGGGCCAACGTCCTGACTTTC.

The genes are TRBV2 and TRBJ1-2; no reliable D call. This CDR3 is 14 amino acids long. V lost 4 bases to trimming and J lost 4 bases, with 13 bases between them. Germline V gene sequence: CDR1 SNHLY, CDR2 FYNNEI. This CDR3 is CASSATLALYGYTF. Written as DNA, the CDR3 is TGTGCCAGCAGTGCTACTTTGGCCCTCTATGGCTACACCTTC.

V and J are TRBV29-1 and TRBJ2-3; D perhaps matches TRBD1 (5 bases). Trimming cost V 3 bases and J 4 bases, with 14 bases left between them. The CDR3 is made up of 14 amino acids. Germline-derived CDR1 and CDR2 are SQVTM and ANQGSEA. The CDR3 DNA is TGCAGCGTTGAGGCAGGGTTTTCGGCAGATACGCAGTATTTT. Its translation is CSVEAGFSADTQYF.

This clonotype has a handful of counts. The chain recombines TRBV12-3 or TRBV12-4 with TRBJ2-3; the match to TRBD1 covers 8 bases. The J segment lost 4 bases and the V segment lost 6 bases, leaving 9 bases of the junction unmatched. This CDR3 is built from 15 residues. The CDR3 here is CASSRGTGVSDTQYF. The CDR3 DNA follows: TGTGCCAGCAGCCGTGGGACAGGAGTTTCAGATACGCAGTATTTT.

The CDR3 spells CASSFSGAVGSYEQYF. CDR3 bases: TGTGCCAGCAGTTTTAGCGGTGCGGTGGGCTCCTACGAGCAGTACTTC. The chain joins TRBV12-3 or TRBV12-4 to TRBJ2-7; D perhaps matches TRBD2 (6 bases). The V and J ends lost 3 bases and 0 bases respectively, with 15 bases between them. This CDR3 is 16 amino acids long.

This chain joins TRBV3-1 and TRBJ2-7; the match to TRBD1 covers 10 bases. Germline CDR1 reads LGHDT; CDR2 reads YNNKEL (reference sequence). Trimming removed 0 bases from V and 2 bases from J; junction bases left unmatched: 4. The CDR3 is 16 residues long. CDR3 sequence: CASSQERGTGAYEQYF. The CDR3 coding sequence is TGTGCCAGCAGCCAAGAACGGGGGACAGGGGCCTACGAGCAGTACTTC.

The V gene is TRBV7-9, the J gene TRBJ1-4; unclear D gene. The CDR3 consists of 13 residues. In germline, CDR1 is SEHNR, CDR2 FQNEAQ (reference sequence). The V gene lost 0 bases and the J gene lost 12 bases, with 11 bases spanning the gap. CDR3 residues: CASSLAGTQELFF. The DNA of the CDR3 is TGTGCCAGCAGCTTAGCGGGCACCCAGGAACTGTTTTTT.

The sample holds a few counts of this clonotype. The V call is TRBV20-1, the J call TRBJ2-4; 9 bases are a match to TRBD1. There are 14 residues in the CDR3. Germline trimming cut 0 bases from V and 8 bases from J; bases unmatched to any gene: 5. Looked up from germline, CDR1 is DFQATT and CDR2 is SNEGSKA (reference sequence). Written as DNA, the CDR3 is TGCAGTGCTAGAGATCAAGGGACAGGGTACATTCAGTACTTC. This codes for CSARDQGTGYIQYF.

The V and J genes are TRBV24-1 and TRBJ2-5; D may be TRBD2 (7 bases). CDR1 is KGHDR and CDR2 is SFDVKD in the germline V gene. Trimming pared 0 bases from V and 5 bases from J, leaving 15 bases between. This CDR3 comprises 16 residues. As DNA, the CDR3 is TGTGCCACCAGTGATTTGCAATTCGGGGGGCTGGAGACCCAGTACTTC. Translated: CATSDLQFGGLETQYF.

The rearrangement joins TRBV27 to TRBJ2-3; no clear D. Trimming removed 1 base from V and 1 base from J, with 15 bases in between. Germline V gene data show CDR1 as MNHEY and CDR2 as SMNVEV (reference sequence). The CDR3 runs 17 residues. The CDR3 DNA sequence: TGTGCCAGCAGTTTATTCGGGTGGTTCTTACGCACAGATACGCAGTATTTT. It specifies CASSLFGWFLRTDTQYF.

The CDR3 nucleotides are TGTGCCAGCAGCGCCGGACAGGGGACGACCTTC. This encodes CASSAGQGTTF. This chain joins TRBV9 and TRBJ1-2; TRBD1 aligns across 9 bases. The V gene end was trimmed by 3 bases and the J gene end by 14 bases; junction bases not matched to a gene: 5. From germline, CDR1 is SGDLS and CDR2 YYNGEE. The CDR3 is 11 amino acids.

The chain joins TRBV20-1 to TRBJ2-7; weak D call: TRBD1 (6 bases). The V gene's germline CDR1 is DFQATT and CDR2 SNEGSKA (reference sequence). The CDR3 is made up of 13 amino acids. The V gene lost 6 bases and the J gene lost 3 bases, with 15 bases spanning the gap. The CDR3 nucleotides read TGCAGTGCCACCCCCCCAGGGGTCTACGAGCAGTACTTC. Protein sequence: CSATPPGVYEQYF.

V gene TRBV5-1 combines with J gene TRBJ2-7; 8 bases fit TRBD1. Germline V gene sequence: CDR1 SGHRS, CDR2 YFSETQ. Losses at the gene ends were 4 bases for V and 0 bases for J; bases not matched to a gene: 3. This CDR3 is 14 amino acids long. The DNA of the CDR3 is TGCGCCAGCAGCGACACAGGGGGCTCCTACGAGCAGTACTTC. Translating gives CASSDTGGSYEQYF.

CDR3 in amino acids: CASSLGLGGGTGELFF. CDR3 nucleotide sequence: TGTGCCAGCAGCTTAGGCTTGGGGGGAGGAACCGGGGAGCTGTTTTTT. The chain combines TRBV7-2 with TRBJ2-2; perhaps TRBD2 as D (6 bases). CDR1 SGHTA and CDR2 FQGNSA come from the germline V gene. Trimming took off 1 base at V and 5 bases at J, with 14 bases between the two ends. This CDR3 has 16 residues.

The rearrangement joins TRBV6-2 or TRBV6-3 to TRBJ2-2, with a tentative D call TRBD2 (6 bases). Trimming took 6 bases from V and 1 from J, leaving 15 bases between them. Germline values: CDR1 MNHEY, CDR2 SVGEGT. The CDR3 loop spans 16 amino acids. This chain's CDR3 is CASSPGRGGNTGELFF. The DNA for the CDR3 is TGTGCCAGCAGCCCTGGGCGGGGAGGGAACACCGGGGAGCTGTTTTTT.

This chain links TRBV20-1 with TRBJ2-7, with a possible D match to TRBD2 (6 bases). The CDR3 has 14 amino acids. Per the germline V gene, CDR1 is DFQATT and CDR2 is SNEGSKA (reference sequence). The ends were cut back, 3 bases at V and 1 base at J, with 13 bases in the middle. CDR3 in amino acids: CSASSSGTSYEQYF. The CDR3 DNA follows: TGCAGTGCTAGCAGTAGCGGAACATCCTACGAGCAGTACTTC.

The V gene is TRBV6-1, the J gene TRBJ2-2; D is undetermined. V shed 2 bases and J shed 2 bases, with 18 bases lying between them. The CDR3 totals 18 residues. Germline V CDR1 and CDR2: MNHNS, SASEGT. CDR3: CASSEFFESATNTGELFF. The CDR3 DNA is TGTGCCAGCAGTGAATTCTTTGAGTCAGCTACAAACACCGGGGAGCTGTTTTTT.

This clonotype was seen only a few times. The V and J genes are TRBV7-2 and TRBJ2-7; 7 bases match TRBD1. This CDR3 region has 15 residues. The ends lost 5 bases at V and 0 bases at J; junction bases unmatched: 7. Germline V CDR1 and CDR2: SGHTA, FQGNSA. CDR3 coding DNA: TGTGCCAGCAGCCAATCGGGGACAGCCTCCTACGAGCAGTACTTC. It codes for CASSQSGTASYEQYF.

This clonotype was seen a handful of times. This sequence joins TRBV6-1 and TRBJ2-3; D gene unclear. Germline-derived CDR1 and CDR2 are MNHNS and SASEGT. The V end was cut by 6 bases, the J end by 0 bases, with 13 bases between. This CDR3 comprises 15 residues. The CDR3 reads CASSRMLGSTDTQYF. CDR3 nucleotides: TGTGCCAGCAGCCGCATGCTAGGGAGCACAGATACGCAGTATTTT.

This rearrangement joins TRBV20-1 to TRBJ2-3; 16 nucleotides line up with TRBD2. The CDR3 runs 19 residues. Germline trimming cut 0 bases from V and 4 bases from J; bases unmatched to any gene: 10. The germline V gene has CDR1 DFQATT and CDR2 SNEGSKA (reference sequence). CDR3 sequence (DNA): TGCAGTGCTAGAGATCCGCCGGGACTAGCGGGGGGGCCCCCAGATACGCAGTATTTT. This codes for CSARDPPGLAGGPPDTQYF.

This clonotype was seen a few times. This chain uses TRBV15 with TRBJ1-5; no firm D call. CDR1 LNHNV and CDR2 YYDKDF come from the germline V gene (reference sequence). The V and J ends lost 1 base and 2 bases respectively, with 6 bases between them. The length of the CDR3 is 14 residues. The CDR3 region has the DNA TGTGCCACCAGCAGAGTTGTGGGCAATCAGCCCCAGCATTTT. The encoded protein is CATSRVVGNQPQHF.

Only a few counts were recorded for this clonotype. The chain links TRBV20-1 to TRBJ2-3; 8 nucleotides agree with TRBD1. The CDR3 is made up of 14 amino acids. V shed 6 bases, J shed 4 bases, and the junction held 9 bases outside the gene matches. CDR1 DFQATT and CDR2 SNEGSKA come from the germline V gene (reference sequence). CDR3 DNA: TGCAGTGCAAACCAGGGGGCGCGAGCAGATACGCAGTATTTT. The encoded protein is CSANQGARADTQYF.

In this sample, this clonotype turned up many times. The chain joins TRBV6-1 to TRBJ1-5, with D maybe TRBD1 (6 bases). V dropped 6 bases and J dropped 1 base, with 7 bases sitting between them. Germline V gives CDR1 MNHNS, CDR2 SASEGT. CDR3 size: 13 residues. The CDR3 DNA follows: TGTGCCAGCAGCAGGGGAAGCAATCAGCCCCAGCATTTT. Encoded protein: CASSRGSNQPQHF.

V is TRBV28 and J is TRBJ2-2; D remains unclear. CDR3 length: 12 amino acids. CDR1 and CDR2 from the germline V gene are MDHEN and SYDVKM. V dropped 2 bases and J dropped 13 bases, with 11 bases sitting between them. The CDR3, as DNA: TGTGCCAGCAGTTTAATATCCAGATGGCTGTTTTTT. It translates to CASSLISRWLFF.

In its sample, this clonotype was seen a few times. The gene calls are TRBV12-3 or TRBV12-4 and TRBJ2-6; 8 positions match TRBD1. The V and J ends lost 7 bases and 2 bases, in that order; junction bases with no gene match: 13. The CDR3 length is 18 residues. CDR3 loop: CASTRTGLLDPGANVLTF. CDR3 in DNA: TGTGCCAGCACCCGGACAGGGTTACTTGACCCTGGGGCCAACGTCCTGACTTTC.

This clonotype has just a few counts. The chain recombines TRBV4-3 with TRBJ2-7, with 10 bases identical to TRBD2. The junction had 8 bases not matched to a gene; V was cut back by 5 bases and J by 4 bases. Germline CDR1 reads LGHNA; CDR2 reads YSLEER. The CDR3 runs 15 residues. The CDR3: CASSVSWTSGYEQYF. CDR3 in DNA: TGCGCCAGCAGCGTCAGTTGGACTAGCGGTTACGAGCAGTACTTC.

This chain joins TRBV18 and TRBJ1-1, with D possibly being TRBD1 (5 bases). The CDR3 is made up of 15 amino acids. CDR1 and CDR2 from the germline V gene are KGHSH and LQKENI. The V end was cut by 3 bases, the J end by 0 bases, with 11 bases between. Here the CDR3 reads CASSPSRQLNTEAFF. Here the CDR3 DNA reads TGTGCCAGCTCACCCAGCAGACAGTTGAACACTGAAGCTTTCTTT.

This clonotype occurred many times. The CDR3 is CASSGTSYEQYF. The CDR3 nucleotides are TGCGCCAGCAGTGGGACCTCCTACGAGCAGTACTTC. The chain joins TRBV10-2 to TRBJ2-7; no clear D. This CDR3 region has 12 residues. Germline CDR1 and CDR2: WSHSY and SAAADI. Trimming stripped 4 bases from V and 0 bases from J, with 4 bases between.

Remarks on this clonotype: A read error may produce the germline difference seen at one junction end. The chain employs TRBV7-2 and TRBJ1-1, with no clear D. The germline V gene has CDR1 SGHTA and CDR2 FQGNSA. The CDR3 is made up of 14 amino acids. As DNA, the CDR3 is TGTGCCAGCAGCCCGAGGACGGTGAACACTGAAGTTTTCTTT. Its translation is CASSPRTVNTEVFF.

This clonotype was counted only a few times. The chain uses TRBV7-2 and TRBJ2-4; D may be TRBD1 or TRBD2 (6 bases each). V was trimmed by 4 bases and J by 12 bases, leaving 19 bases between them. The CDR3 has 14 residues. The germline V gene encodes CDR1 SGHTA and CDR2 FQGNSA. The CDR3 DNA is TGTGCCAGCAGCTCCCCGGACAGCGGGTGGGGTCAGTACTTC. This encodes CASSSPDSGWGQYF.

The table lists this clonotype with a few counts. The rearrangement uses TRBV21-1 and TRBJ1-5; the DNA was not used to check the table's D call, TRBD1. TRBV21-1 has pseudogene status. The length of the CDR3 is 18 residues. This CDR3 reads CASSKALRPRTGARWVHF. The CDR3 DNA follows: TGTGCCAGCAGCAAAGCGCTACGACCAAGGACAGGGGCGAGATGGGTGCATTTT.